This T cell receptor beta chain was identified during a study of T-cell reconstitution after alpha-beta-depleted transplantation in children. Notes on the study in general: Once a year had passed after transplant, T-cell counts and diversity came mostly from newly produced T cells. Several hundred expanded graft clones reportedly were the source of alpha-beta T cells about two months after transplant.

A note on this clonotype: Its antigen is unidentified.

Trimming pared 5 bases from V and 5 bases from J, leaving 21 bases between. Germline CDR1 reads SQVTM; CDR2 reads ANQGSEA. CDR3 length: 16 residues. Unique molecular identifiers were incorporated when the TCRbeta library was constructed. TCRdb analysed the PCR reads with MiXCR anew, one entry per CDR3 protein. Among roughly 200,000 distinct CDR3 sequences, 11% were seen once, and the ten largest hold 28%. The source material was PBMCs, sampled before TCRalphabeta/CD19-depleted stem cell transplant. V and J are TRBV29-1 and TRBJ2-2; D possibly corresponds to TRBD1 (7 bases). This sequence originates from a child under two years old with acute myeloid leukemia, due to receive a stem cell transplant. CDR3 nucleotide sequence: TGCAGCGTTACCCGCATAGGGGGCGCGGGGACCGGGGAGCTGTTTTTT. Protein sequence: CSVTRIGGAGTGELFF.